The 5 T cell receptor beta chains below were found in one sample sequenced in a study of blood T cell repertoires in COVID-19. Sequenced by immunoSEQ multiplex PCR; TCRdb stores in-frame clones only, minus some. The table has roughly 66,000 clones, about nine tenths seen once. The sequenced material came from peripheral blood. The receptors were sampled from a human donor in a cohort sampled during active COVID-19.

The rearrangement links TRBV11-3 to TRBJ2-5, with TRBD1 matching 7 bases. The V gene's germline CDR1 is SGHNT and CDR2 YENEEA. The CDR3 runs 12 residues. Losses at the gene ends were 8 bases for V and 4 bases for J; bases not matched to a gene: 4. CDR3 residues: CASQGQRETQYF. For the CDR3, the DNA is TGTGCCAGCCAGGGACAGCGAGAGACCCAGTACTTC.

The rearrangement joins TRBV28 to TRBJ2-7; 7 nucleotides align to TRBD1. Germline V CDR1 and CDR2: MDHEN, SYDVKM. V shed 6 bases, J shed 5 bases, and the junction held 13 bases outside the gene matches. The CDR3 spans 15 residues. The CDR3 sequence: CASRTSDRAYHEQYF. The CDR3 coding sequence is TGTGCCAGCAGGACGTCCGACAGGGCTTACCACGAGCAGTACTTC.

The CDR3 coding sequence is TGTGCCAGCAGTGAATATGAGGGAGGGAAGGCAGATACGCAGTATTTT. As protein: CASSEYEGGKADTQYF. V gene TRBV25-1 combines with J gene TRBJ2-3, with TRBD2 matching 7 bases. The CDR3 has 16 amino acids. The junction had 7 bases not matched to a gene; V was cut back by 0 bases and J by 4 bases. Per germline, CDR1 MGHDK and CDR2 SYGVNS.

This chain connects TRBV3-1 (or the pseudogene TRBV3-2) to TRBJ1-2, with D unclear. The CDR3 runs to 11 residues. Trimming stripped 5 bases from V and 7 bases from J, with 8 bases between. CDR1 is LGHDT and CDR2 is YNNKEL in the germline V gene (reference sequence). The CDR3: CASSTISGYTF. In nucleotides, the CDR3 is TGTGCCAGCAGCACAATCAGTGGCTACACCTTC.

The chain is built from TRBV2 and TRBJ1-2; no clear D gene. Germline V gives CDR1 SNHLY, CDR2 FYNNEI. This CDR3 has 13 amino acids. Trimming pared 6 bases from V and 4 bases from J, leaving 12 bases between. The CDR3 bases are TGTGCCAGCAGGGTAACCGGAGGCTATGGCTACACCTTC. It encodes CASRVTGGYGYTF.